This TCR beta chain is from a study of T cells in women clearing cervical HPV infection. Trimming removed 6 bases from V and 9 bases from J, with 18 bases in between. Germline-derived CDR1 and CDR2 are LNHDA and SQIVND (reference sequence). CDR3 length: 15 residues. The repertoire was sequenced with immunoSEQ multiplex PCR; TCRdb's copy has only in-frame clones and lacks some. Its table lists 30,000 to 50,000 clones. Notes on this clone: The DNA ends 3 residues before the CDR3 does, and the rest of the CDR3 is filled in from the germline J gene.

V is TRBV19 and J is TRBJ1-6, with a possible D match to TRBD1 (5 bases). Sequenced input: blood buffy coat. The origin of this receptor is a woman aged 18-69 years with a cervical HPV16 infection that either progressed to CIN3+ or cleared (not recorded which). The CDR3 here is CASRSPGTSSSPLHF. CDR3 bases read: TGTGCCAGTAGATCACCCGGGACTTCCAGTTCACCC.